These T cell receptor beta chains were read from a single sample in a study of CD8 T cells in ankylosing spondylitis. MiXCR was run by TCRdb on the 5' RACE reads, yielding one entry per CDR3 protein. Among under 150,000 distinct CDR3 sequences listed, approximately 10% were seen once. The source material was blood, either unsorted or a sorted T cell fraction (not recorded which). The origin of the receptors is a female donor with ankylosing spondylitis or in good health (not recorded which). Each CDR3 is given with its conserved first and last residue. Expanded clones get a size class; other rows say once, few or many, or leave the size out.

J gene,clone size,V gene,CDR3 protein
TRBJ2-3,many,TRBV12-3/TRBV12-4,CATSPIDTQYF
TRBJ2-6,-,TRBV7-9,CASSLAGMFSGANVLTF
TRBJ2-7,many,TRBV7-2,CASIVTSGSFEQYF
TRBJ2-7,-,TRBV10-3,CAISAQGLEQYF
TRBJ1-2,many,TRBV27,CASSAYRDRGPRFPTF
TRBJ1-6,-,TRBV7-6,CASSLTTAVSALHF
TRBJ2-7,many,TRBV5-1,CASSSLSYEQYF
TRBJ1-1,many,TRBV5-1,CASSLLGWDTEAFF
TRBJ2-3,many,TRBV10-3,CAISDTRGFTDTQYF
TRBJ2-5,many,TRBV5-1,CASSFGGRETQYF
TRBJ2-2,many,TRBV20-1,CSARGAGGHSGELFF
TRBJ2-7,many,TRBV7-2,CASSFFQPSDEQYF
TRBJ1-1,-,TRBV5-6,CASSTDGGTEAFF
TRBJ1-4,many,TRBV20-1,CSAPRKQGLTNEKLFF
TRBJ2-5,many,TRBV7-2,CASSLSRETQYF
TRBJ2-7,many,TRBV6-1,CATSRGSSYEQYF
TRBJ2-7,many,TRBV5-1,CASSLGTSGGTTAYEQYF
TRBJ2-1,-,TRBV3-1,CASSQELAGVQGPYNEQFF
TRBJ2-5,many,TRBV20-1,CSARNRLAKETQYF
TRBJ2-7,-,TRBV12-3/TRBV12-4,CASNNYEQYF
TRBJ1-5,once,TRBV19,CASTDFDNQPQHF
TRBJ2-1,many,TRBV11-3,CASSLEGGPYNEQFF
TRBJ2-5,many,TRBV7-9,CASSPTSGGETQYF
TRBJ2-7,many,TRBV12-3/TRBV12-4,CATRAGGDYEQYF
TRBJ1-1,many,TRBV20-1,CSARPTGGVGKTEAFF
TRBJ1-3,-,TRBV19,CASSGTSSSGNTIYF
TRBJ2-1,-,TRBV10-3,CAISVKRRSSYNEQFF
TRBJ2-5,many,TRBV5-1,CASSLAPQGWEETQYF
TRBJ2-2,many,TRBV7-2,CASSISVVYTGELFF
TRBJ2-2,many,TRBV6-1,CASSISCTGELFF